The clone carrying this TCR beta chain has ten or more counts. What it binds is not known. These data are taken from a study of T cells in Graves' hyperthyroidism and ophthalmopathy. About the research overall: Peripheral blood was secured at the point of initial diagnosis, before any treatment. Notes on the study in general: A model using 13 V-J features told ophthalmopathy apart from stable hyperthyroidism.

Under 3 months was the duration of disease in ophthalmopathy patients, who also had a Clinical Activity Score of at least 3 and a NOSPECS grade of at least 4. Patients showing uncontrolled infection, other autoimmune disease, pregnancy or lactation were ineligible. It was RNA transcripts that yielded the amplified TCR beta CDR3 regions. The HTBI primer set drove a first-round RT-PCR of the TCR CDR3. TCRdb used MiXCR to reprocess the multiplex PCR reads, holding one entry per CDR3 protein. This sample has hundreds of thousands of distinct CDR3 sequences, with about 24% found just once. The TCR comes from a woman aged 25 to 39 with Graves' ophthalmopathy. The sample was blood.

This CDR3 is CASSPTGVRNTEAFF. Here the CDR3 DNA reads TGTGCCAGCAGTCCCACGGGGGTACGGAACACTGAAGCTTTCTTT. V usage is TRBV12-3 or TRBV12-4 and J usage is TRBJ1-1, with D perhaps TRBD1 (5 bases). CDR3 length: 15 residues. V dropped 5 bases and J dropped 1 base, with 14 bases sitting between them.